The rows below give T cell receptor beta chains drawn from one sample of a study of blood T cell repertoires in COVID-19. Produced via immunoSEQ multiplex PCR; TCRdb's table is partial and in-frame only. Here the sample spans a few hundred thousand clones, over 75% being singletons. The source material was PBMCs or T cells enriched from blood (not recorded which). Receptors were obtained from a woman in her twenties or thirties who had recovered from COVID-19. CDR3s include the opening cysteine and the closing phenylalanine or tryptophan. The D gene is left open where the match is weak. Rows give clone size only sometimes, using once, few, many, or a class for an expanded clone.

size: -; D: -; V: TRBV5-1; length: 15; J: TRBJ2-2; DNA: TGCGCCAGCAGCTTGCGGGGTAGTGACACCGGGGAGCTGTTTTTT; CDR3: CASSLRGSDTGELFF
size: -; D: TRBD1; V: TRBV27; length: 18; J: TRBJ2-3; DNA: TGTGCCAGCAGGGTCTTTCCTCAGAGGGGGCCCGGGTCAGATACGCAGTATTTT; CDR3: CASRVFPQRGPGSDTQYF
size: -; D: -; V: TRBV5-4; length: 15; J: TRBJ1-1; DNA: TGTGCCAGCAGCTTGGTAGTGGGGGCTGGGACTGAAGCTTTCTTT; CDR3: CASSLVVGAGTEAFF
size: -; D: -; V: TRBV28; length: 14; J: TRBJ1-1; DNA: TGTGCCAGCACCCCAGAGTTGACAGGACCTGAAGCTTTCTTT; CDR3: CASTPELTGPEAFF
size: -; D: -; V: TRBV5-8; length: 13; J: TRBJ1-2; DNA: TGTGCCTACCGAGGGGGGGGGAACTATGGCTACACCTTC; CDR3: CAYRGGGNYGYTF
size: -; D: TRBD1; V: TRBV6-4; length: 16; J: TRBJ2-3; DNA: TGTGCCAGCAGTAAAACGCCGGGACAGGGGGCGGTTACGCAGTATTTT; CDR3: CASSKTPGQGAVTQYF
size: -; D: -; V: TRBV19; length: 16; J: TRBJ1-1; DNA: TGTGCCAGTAGTATACCCCACAGGGTGAGGAACACTGAAGCTTTCTTT; CDR3: CASSIPHRVRNTEAFF
size: -; D: TRBD1; V: TRBV28; length: 20; J: TRBJ2-7; DNA: TGTGCCAGCAGCCCGGTAAACCTCCGTCTGAGGGACAGCCCCTCCTACGAGCAGTACTTC; CDR3: CASSPVNLRLRDSPSYEQYF
size: -; D: TRBD2; V: TRBV25-1; length: 14; J: TRBJ2-5; DNA: TGTGCCAGCAGTGAAGGGACTAGCCAAGAGACCCAGTACTTC; CDR3: CASSEGTSQETQYF
size: -; D: TRBD2; V: TRBV5-1; length: 17; J: TRBJ2-3; DNA: TGCGCCAGCAGCTTGGCCCTACTAGCGGGAGCCACAGATACGCAGTATTTT; CDR3: CASSLALLAGATDTQYF
size: -; D: TRBD1; V: TRBV4-1; length: 16; J: TRBJ1-5; DNA: TGCGCCAGCAGCTCGGGAGGGGGCTCTAGCAATCAGCCCCAGCATTTT; CDR3: CASSSGGGSSNQPQHF
size: -; D: TRBD1; V: TRBV5-1; length: 15; J: TRBJ1-1; DNA: TGCGCCAGCAGCTTAGAGACAGGGATGAACACTGAAGCTTTCTTT; CDR3: CASSLETGMNTEAFF
size: once; D: -; V: TRBV19; length: 17; J: TRBJ1-6; DNA: TGTGCCAGTAGTCCATTACAGAAGGGGTCCTATAATTCACCCCTCCACTTT; CDR3: CASSPLQKGSYNSPLHF
size: -; D: TRBD1; V: TRBV6-5; length: 13; J: TRBJ1-2; DNA: TGTGCCAGCAGAAGGGGACAGAACTATGGCTACACCTTC; CDR3: CASRRGQNYGYTF
size: -; D: -; V: TRBV27; length: 16; J: TRBJ2-3; DNA: TGTGCCAGCAGTTTCAAGGACAGTCCCCCTCTGGATACGCAGTATTTT; CDR3: CASSFKDSPPLDTQYF
size: -; D: TRBD1; V: TRBV4-2; length: 16; J: TRBJ2-7; DNA: TGTGCCAGCAGCCAAGCCGGAACAGGGGAAGGTTACGAGCAGTACTTC; CDR3: CASSQAGTGEGYEQYF
size: -; D: -; V: TRBV6-1; length: 15; J: TRBJ1-4; DNA: TGTGCCAGCAGTGAAGCGGAGGGGACTAATGAAAAACTGTTTTTT; CDR3: CASSEAEGTNEKLFF
size: -; D: -; V: TRBV19; length: 17; J: TRBJ2-7; DNA: TGTGCCAGTAGTAATCGGCCAGGGTCTACTCTTTCCTACGAGCAGTACTTC; CDR3: CASSNRPGSTLSYEQYF
size: -; D: TRBD1; V: TRBV7-9; length: 17; J: TRBJ2-1; DNA: TGTGCCAGCAGCTTGGTAACAGGGGGCTCTCTTTACAATGAGCAGTTCTTC; CDR3: CASSLVTGGSLYNEQFF
size: -; D: -; V: TRBV11-2; length: 13; J: TRBJ1-1; DNA: TGTGCCAGCAGCTCCAACAGGGCCGCTGAAGCTTTCTTT; CDR3: CASSSNRAAEAFF
size: -; D: -; V: TRBV6-1; length: 19; J: TRBJ2-5; DNA: TGTGCCAGCAGTGAAATGGGCCAGGAGGTAGTAGCGAACCAAGAGACCCAGTACTTC; CDR3: CASSEMGQEVVANQETQYF
size: -; D: TRBD1; V: TRBV27; length: 13; J: TRBJ1-2; DNA: TGTGCCAGTAGGACAGGTTTTAACTATGGCTACACCTTC; CDR3: CASRTGFNYGYTF
size: -; D: -; V: TRBV25-1; length: 15; J: TRBJ2-1; DNA: TGTGCCAGCAGTGCTACGGGGTTGTCCTACAATGAGCAGTTCTTC; CDR3: CASSATGLSYNEQFF
size: -; D: -; V: TRBV7-2; length: 16; J: TRBJ2-3; DNA: TGTGCCAGCAGCTTAGTGGGGACACCCGACACAGATACGCAGTATTTT; CDR3: CASSLVGTPDTDTQYF
size: -; D: -; V: TRBV7-6; length: 16; J: TRBJ2-3; DNA: TGTGCCAGCAGCCAAAGGGGGGGGCTAGGCGCAGATACGCAGTATTTT; CDR3: CASSQRGGLGADTQYF
size: -; D: -; V: TRBV5-4; length: 13; J: TRBJ1-4; DNA: TGTGCCAGCAGCCGGAGGGATAATGAAAAACTGTTTTTT; CDR3: CASSRRDNEKLFF
size: -; D: -; V: TRBV19; length: 14; J: TRBJ1-1; DNA: TGTGCCAGTAGTATAGAGAGGGTCGGGACTGAAGCTTTCTTT; CDR3: CASSIERVGTEAFF
size: -; D: TRBD1; V: TRBV5-1; length: 16; J: TRBJ1-6; DNA: TGCGCCAGCAGCCTAACTTACCGGGACAGATATTCACCCCTCCACTTT; CDR3: CASSLTYRDRYSPLHF
size: -; D: -; V: TRBV18; length: 15; J: TRBJ1-1; DNA: TGTGCCAGCTCACCACCTTCAGGGTCGGGCACTGAAGCTTTCTTT; CDR3: CASSPPSGSGTEAFF
size: -; D: TRBD2; V: TRBV18; length: 15; J: TRBJ2-3; DNA: TGTGCCAGCTCACTTTTAGCGGGAGCTGGAGATACGCAGTATTTT; CDR3: CASSLLAGAGDTQYF
size: -; D: -; V: TRBV29-1; length: 14; J: TRBJ1-2; DNA: TGCAGCGCAGTACCACCGACGGAGCCCTATGGCTACACCTTC; CDR3: CSAVPPTEPYGYTF
size: -; D: TRBD1; V: TRBV24-1; length: 15; J: TRBJ1-1; DNA: TGTGCCACCAGTGAACTGGGACAGGGGCGAACTGAAGCTTTCTTT; CDR3: CATSELGQGRTEAFF
size: -; D: TRBD2; V: TRBV6-4; length: 15; J: TRBJ2-1; DNA: TGTGCCAGCAGTGAAGGTAGCGGGGGCAACAATGAGCAGTTCTTC; CDR3: CASSEGSGGNNEQFF
size: -; D: TRBD1; V: TRBV28; length: 18; J: TRBJ2-6; DNA: TGTGCCAGCAGTTCAACAGGGTGGGACAGTTCGGGGGCCAACGTCCTGACTTTC; CDR3: CASSSTGWDSSGANVLTF
size: -; D: -; V: TRBV28; length: 18; J: TRBJ1-1; DNA: TGTGCCAGCAGTTTATTTCTCTCAACTACATCCATGAACACTGAAGCTTTCTTT; CDR3: CASSLFLSTTSMNTEAFF
size: -; D: -; V: TRBV28; length: 17; J: TRBJ1-6; DNA: TGTGCCAGCAGTTTATTTATCAAAGGAGTCTTTAATTCACCCCTCCACTTT; CDR3: CASSLFIKGVFNSPLHF
size: -; D: -; V: TRBV2; length: 11; J: TRBJ1-2; DNA: TGTGCCAGCAGCCCCGGGGGTGGCTACACCTTC; CDR3: CASSPGGGYTF
size: once; D: TRBD2; V: TRBV28; length: 14; J: TRBJ2-4; DNA: TGTGCCAGCAGTTACGGGGGGGCGAGAAACATTCAGTACTTC; CDR3: CASSYGGARNIQYF
size: -; D: -; V: TRBV19; length: 14; J: TRBJ2-1; DNA: TGTGCCAGTTCAGCTGCGGGCTCCTACAATGAGCAGTTCTTC; CDR3: CASSAAGSYNEQFF
size: -; D: -; V: TRBV24-1; length: 15; J: TRBJ1-2; DNA: TGTGCCACCAGTGATTCCGGCAGGGGTCTCGGAGGCTACACCTTC; CDR3: CATSDSGRGLGGYTF
size: -; D: TRBD1; V: TRBV18; length: 13; J: TRBJ1-1; DNA: TGTGCCAGCTCTCGGGGACAGGGGGCCGAAGCTTTCTTT; CDR3: CASSRGQGAEAFF
size: -; D: -; V: TRBV19; length: 16; J: TRBJ2-2; DNA: TGTGCCAGTTCTCCGGATGCGGGGCGAAGCACCGGGGAGCTGTTTTTT; CDR3: CASSPDAGRSTGELFF
size: -; D: -; V: TRBV7-9; length: 12; J: TRBJ1-6; DNA: TGTGCCAGCAGCCCCAATAATTCACCCCTCCACTTT; CDR3: CASSPNNSPLHF
size: once; D: -; V: TRBV12-3/TRBV12-4; length: 13; J: TRBJ2-7; DNA: TGTGCCAGCAGTTTACAGGGCCCCTACGAGCAGTACTTC; CDR3: CASSLQGPYEQYF
size: -; D: -; V: TRBV7-9; length: 12; J: TRBJ2-1; DNA: TGTGCCGGGGCTAGCTCCTACAATGAGCAGTTCTTC; CDR3: CAGASSYNEQFF